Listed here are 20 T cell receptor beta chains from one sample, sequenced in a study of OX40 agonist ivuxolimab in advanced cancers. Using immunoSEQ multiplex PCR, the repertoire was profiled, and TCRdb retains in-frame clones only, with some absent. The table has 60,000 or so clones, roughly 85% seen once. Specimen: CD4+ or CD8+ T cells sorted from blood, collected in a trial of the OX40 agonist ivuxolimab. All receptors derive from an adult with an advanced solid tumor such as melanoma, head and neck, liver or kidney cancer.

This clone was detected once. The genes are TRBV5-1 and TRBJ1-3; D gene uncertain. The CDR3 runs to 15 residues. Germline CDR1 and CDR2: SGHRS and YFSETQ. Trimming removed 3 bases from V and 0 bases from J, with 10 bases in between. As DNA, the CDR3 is TGCGCCAGCAGCTCGGGTAGTAGCTCTGGAAACACCATATATTTT. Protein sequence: CASSSGSSSGNTIYF. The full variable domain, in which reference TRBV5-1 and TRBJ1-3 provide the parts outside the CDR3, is KAGVTQTPRYLIKTRGQQVTLSCSPISGHRSVSWYQQTPGQGLQFLFEYFSETQRNKGNFPGRFSGRQFSNSRSEMNVSTLELGDSALYLCASSSGSSSGNTIYFGEGSWLTVV.

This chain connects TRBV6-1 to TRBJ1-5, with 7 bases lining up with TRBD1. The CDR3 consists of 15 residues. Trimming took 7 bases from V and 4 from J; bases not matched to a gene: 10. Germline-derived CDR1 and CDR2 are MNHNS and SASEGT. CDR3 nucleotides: TGTGCCAGCAACCTCCGGGACAGCCAGAATCAGCCCCAGCATTTT. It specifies CASNLRDSQNQPQHF.

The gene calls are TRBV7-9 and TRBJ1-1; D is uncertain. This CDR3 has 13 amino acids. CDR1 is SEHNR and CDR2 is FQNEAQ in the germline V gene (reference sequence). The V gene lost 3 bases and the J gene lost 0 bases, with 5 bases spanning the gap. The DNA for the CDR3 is TGTGCCAGCAGCTTGCGATTGAACACTGAAGCTTTCTTT. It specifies CASSLRLNTEAFF.

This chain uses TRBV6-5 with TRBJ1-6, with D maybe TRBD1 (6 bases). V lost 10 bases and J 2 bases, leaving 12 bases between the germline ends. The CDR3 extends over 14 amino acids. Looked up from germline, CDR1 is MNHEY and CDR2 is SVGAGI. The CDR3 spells CATRTAAYNSPLHF. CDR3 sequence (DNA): TGTGCCACTAGGACAGCGGCCTATAATTCACCCCTCCACTTT.

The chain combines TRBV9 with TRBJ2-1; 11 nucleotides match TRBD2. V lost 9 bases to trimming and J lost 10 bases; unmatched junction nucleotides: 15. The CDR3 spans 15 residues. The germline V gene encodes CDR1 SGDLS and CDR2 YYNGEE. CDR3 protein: CATHLTGLAVREQFF. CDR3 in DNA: TGTGCCACCCACCTAACGGGACTAGCGGTCAGGGAGCAGTTCTTC.

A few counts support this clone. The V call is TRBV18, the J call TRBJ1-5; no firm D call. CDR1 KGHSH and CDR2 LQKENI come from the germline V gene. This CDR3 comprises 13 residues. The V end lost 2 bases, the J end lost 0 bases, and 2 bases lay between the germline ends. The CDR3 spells CASSPGSNQPQHF. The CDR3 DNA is TGTGCCAGCTCACCAGGTAGCAATCAGCCCCAGCATTTT. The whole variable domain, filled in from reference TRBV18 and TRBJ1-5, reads NAGVMQNPRHLVRRRGQEARLRCSPMKGHSHVYWYRQLPEEGLKFMVYLQKENIIDESGMPKERFSAEFPKEGPSILRIQQVVRGDSAAYFCASSPGSNQPQHFGDGTRLSIL.

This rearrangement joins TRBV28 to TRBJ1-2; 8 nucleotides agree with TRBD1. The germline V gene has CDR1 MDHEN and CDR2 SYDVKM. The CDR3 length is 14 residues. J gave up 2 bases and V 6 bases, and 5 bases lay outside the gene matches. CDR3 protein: CASSSRGHNYGYTF. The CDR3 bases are TGTGCCAGCAGCTCCAGGGGGCACAACTATGGCTACACCTTC.

CDR3 residues: CASSSGMNTEAFF. CDR3 coding DNA: TGTGCCAGCAGCTCCGGGATGAACACTGAAGCTTTCTTT. The rearrangement links TRBV7-3 to TRBJ1-1, with D uncertain. Germline loops: CDR1 SGHTA, CDR2 FQGTGA. Trimming pared 4 bases from V and 0 bases from J, leaving 6 bases between. The CDR3 is made up of 13 amino acids. The variable domain in full, with the rest retrieved from reference TRBV7-3 and TRBJ1-1, is GAGVSQTPSNKVTEKGKYVELRCDPISGHTALYWYRQSLGQGPEFLIYFQGTGAADDSGLPNDRFFAVRPEGSVSTLKIQRTERGDSAVYLCASSSGMNTEAFFGQGTRLTVV.

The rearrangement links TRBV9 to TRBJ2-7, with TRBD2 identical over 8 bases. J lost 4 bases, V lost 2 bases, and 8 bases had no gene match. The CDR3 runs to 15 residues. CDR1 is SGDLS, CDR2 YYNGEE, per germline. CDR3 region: CASSVGPLAGYEQYF. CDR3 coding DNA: TGTGCCAGCAGCGTGGGCCCTTTAGCGGGGTACGAGCAGTACTTC.

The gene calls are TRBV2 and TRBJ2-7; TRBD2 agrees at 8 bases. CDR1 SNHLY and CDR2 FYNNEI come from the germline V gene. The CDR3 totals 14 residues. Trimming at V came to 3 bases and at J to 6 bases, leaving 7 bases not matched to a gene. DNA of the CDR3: TGTGCCAGCAGTGATTTAGCGGGGCCAGCCGAGCAGTACTTC. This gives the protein CASSDLAGPAEQYF.

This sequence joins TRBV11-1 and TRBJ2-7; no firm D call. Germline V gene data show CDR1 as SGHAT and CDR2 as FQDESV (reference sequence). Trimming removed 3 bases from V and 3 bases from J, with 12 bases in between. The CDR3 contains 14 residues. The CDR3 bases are TGTGCCAGCAGCTTGGGCGGAATACTCTACGAGCAGTACTTC. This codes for CASSLGGILYEQYF.

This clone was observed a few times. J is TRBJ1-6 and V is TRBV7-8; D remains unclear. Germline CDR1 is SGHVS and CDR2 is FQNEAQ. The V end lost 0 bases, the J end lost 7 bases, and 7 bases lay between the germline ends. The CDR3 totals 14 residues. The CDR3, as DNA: TGTGCCAGCAGCTTAGCGAGGGCGAATTCACCCCTCCACTTT. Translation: CASSLARANSPLHF.

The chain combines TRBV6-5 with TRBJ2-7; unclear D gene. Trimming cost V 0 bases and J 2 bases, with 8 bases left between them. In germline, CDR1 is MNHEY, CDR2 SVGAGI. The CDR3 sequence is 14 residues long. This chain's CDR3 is CASSYSTQTYEQYF. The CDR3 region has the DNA TGTGCCAGCAGTTACTCGACCCAGACCTACGAGCAGTACTTC.

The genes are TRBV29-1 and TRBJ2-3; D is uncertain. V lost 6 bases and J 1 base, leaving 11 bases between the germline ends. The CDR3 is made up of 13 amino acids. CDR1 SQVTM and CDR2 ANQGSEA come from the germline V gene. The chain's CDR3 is CSVEQTRTDTQYF. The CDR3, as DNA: TGCAGCGTGGAACAGACGCGCACAGATACGCAGTATTTT.

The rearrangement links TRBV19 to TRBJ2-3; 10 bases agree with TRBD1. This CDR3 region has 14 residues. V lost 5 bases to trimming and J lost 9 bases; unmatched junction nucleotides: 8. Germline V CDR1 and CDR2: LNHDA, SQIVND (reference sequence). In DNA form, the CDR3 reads TGTGCCAGTAGTGTTGGGACAGGGGAGGGAACGCAGTATTTT. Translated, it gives CASSVGTGEGTQYF.

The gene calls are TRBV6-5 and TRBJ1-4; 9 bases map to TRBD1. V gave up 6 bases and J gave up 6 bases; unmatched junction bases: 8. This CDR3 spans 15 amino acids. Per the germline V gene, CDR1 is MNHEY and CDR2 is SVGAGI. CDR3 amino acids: CASRPYGTGHEKLFF. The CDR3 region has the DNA TGTGCCAGCAGACCATATGGGACAGGGCATGAAAAACTGTTTTTT.

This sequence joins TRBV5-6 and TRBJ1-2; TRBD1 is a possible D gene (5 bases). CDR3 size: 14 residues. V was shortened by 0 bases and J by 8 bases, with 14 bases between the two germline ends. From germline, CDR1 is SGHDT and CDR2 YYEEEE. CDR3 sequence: CASSLVLFWGGYTF. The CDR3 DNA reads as TGTGCCAGCAGCTTGGTCTTGTTTTGGGGCGGCTACACCTTC.

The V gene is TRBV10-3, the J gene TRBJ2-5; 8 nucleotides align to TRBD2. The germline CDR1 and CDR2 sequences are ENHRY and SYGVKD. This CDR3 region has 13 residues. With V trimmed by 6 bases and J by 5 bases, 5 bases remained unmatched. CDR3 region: CAISGLAGETQYF. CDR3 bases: TGTGCCATCAGCGGACTAGCCGGGGAGACCCAGTACTTC.

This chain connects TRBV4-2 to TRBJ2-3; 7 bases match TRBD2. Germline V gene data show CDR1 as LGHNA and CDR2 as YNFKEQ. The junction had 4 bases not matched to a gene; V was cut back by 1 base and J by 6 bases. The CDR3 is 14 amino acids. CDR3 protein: CASSQAAGRDTQYF. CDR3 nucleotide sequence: TGTGCCAGCAGCCAAGCAGCGGGAAGGGATACGCAGTATTTT.

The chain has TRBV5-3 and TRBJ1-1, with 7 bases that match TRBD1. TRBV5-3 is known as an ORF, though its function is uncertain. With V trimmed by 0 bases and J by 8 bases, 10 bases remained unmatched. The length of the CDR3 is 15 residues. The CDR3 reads CARSLVTRGDREAFF. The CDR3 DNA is TGTGCCAGAAGCTTGGTGACCAGGGGGGATAGAGAAGCTTTCTTT.